This TCR beta chain originates from a study of blood T cell repertoires in COVID-19. On the study more broadly: The samples span acute and convalescent COVID-19 from the United States, Italy and Spain.

The V and J ends lost 8 bases and 5 bases, in that order; junction bases with no gene match: 5. Per germline, CDR1 MNHEY and CDR2 SMNVEV (reference sequence). This CDR3 has 13 amino acids. Sequenced by immunoSEQ multiplex PCR; TCRdb stores in-frame clones only, minus some. The sample records 160,000 or so clones, around 81% being singletons. A few counts support this clone. This sequence originates from a man between 60 and 75 years old with active or convalescent COVID-19. The V and J genes are TRBV27 and TRBJ1-2, with TRBD1 matching over 10 bases. Sequenced: peripheral blood. The CDR3 DNA sequence: TGTGCCAGCCGGGACAGGGGTGGTTATGGCTACACCTTC. It translates to CASRDRGGYGYTF.